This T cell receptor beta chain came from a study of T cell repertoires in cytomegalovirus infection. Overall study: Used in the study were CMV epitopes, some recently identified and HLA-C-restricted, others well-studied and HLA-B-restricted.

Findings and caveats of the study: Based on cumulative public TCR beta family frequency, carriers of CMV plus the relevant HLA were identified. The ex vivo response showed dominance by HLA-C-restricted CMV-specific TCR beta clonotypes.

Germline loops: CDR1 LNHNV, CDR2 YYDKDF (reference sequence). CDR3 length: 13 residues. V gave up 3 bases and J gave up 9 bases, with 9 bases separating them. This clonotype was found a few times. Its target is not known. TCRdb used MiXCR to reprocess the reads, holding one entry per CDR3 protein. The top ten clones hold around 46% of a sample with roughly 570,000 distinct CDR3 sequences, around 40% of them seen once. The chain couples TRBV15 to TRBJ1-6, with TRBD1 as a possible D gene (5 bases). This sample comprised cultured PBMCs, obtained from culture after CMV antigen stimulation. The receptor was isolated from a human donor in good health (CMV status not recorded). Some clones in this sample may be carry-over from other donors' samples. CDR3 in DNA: TGTGCCACCAGCAGCGAGGGGACTTCACCCCTCCACTTT. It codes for CATSSEGTSPLHF.